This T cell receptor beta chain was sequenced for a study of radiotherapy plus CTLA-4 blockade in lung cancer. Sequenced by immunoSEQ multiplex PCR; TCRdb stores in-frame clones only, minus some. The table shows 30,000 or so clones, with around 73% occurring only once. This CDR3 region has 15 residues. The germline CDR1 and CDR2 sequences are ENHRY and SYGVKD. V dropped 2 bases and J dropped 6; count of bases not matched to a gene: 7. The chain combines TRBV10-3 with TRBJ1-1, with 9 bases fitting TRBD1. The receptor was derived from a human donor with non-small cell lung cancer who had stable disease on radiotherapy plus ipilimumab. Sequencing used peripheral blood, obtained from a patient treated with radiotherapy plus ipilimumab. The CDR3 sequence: CAISEPTGGWAEAFF. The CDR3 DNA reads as TGTGCCATCAGTGAGCCGACAGGGGGTTGGGCTGAAGCTTTCTTT.